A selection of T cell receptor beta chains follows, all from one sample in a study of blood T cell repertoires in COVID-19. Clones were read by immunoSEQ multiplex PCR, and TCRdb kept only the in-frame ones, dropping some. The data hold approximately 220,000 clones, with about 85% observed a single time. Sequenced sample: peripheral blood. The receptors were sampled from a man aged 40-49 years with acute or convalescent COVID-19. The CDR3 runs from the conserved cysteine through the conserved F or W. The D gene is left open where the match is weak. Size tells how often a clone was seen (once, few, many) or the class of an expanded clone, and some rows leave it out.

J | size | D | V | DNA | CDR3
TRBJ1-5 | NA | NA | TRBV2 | TGTGCCAGTGGAGAGGAAGCCGATCAGCCCCAGCATTTT | CASGEEADQPQHF
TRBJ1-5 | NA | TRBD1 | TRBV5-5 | TGTGCCAGCAGCTTATGGCAGGGGGCAAATCAGCCCCAGCATTTT | CASSLWQGANQPQHF
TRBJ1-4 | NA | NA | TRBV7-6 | TGTGCCAGCAGCTTAGCGCCAAGGGGAGGTAATGAAAAACTGTTTTTT | CASSLAPRGGNEKLFF
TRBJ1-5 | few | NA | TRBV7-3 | TGTGCCAGCAGCGTCGGGACTTTGGATCAGCCCCAGCATTTT | CASSVGTLDQPQHF
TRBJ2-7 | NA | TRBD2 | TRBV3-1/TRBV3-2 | TGTGCCAGCAGCTCGGGGACTAGCGGGACCTACGAGCAGTACTTC | CASSSGTSGTYEQYF
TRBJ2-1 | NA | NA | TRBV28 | TGTGCCAGCGGAGGCAACTCCTACAATGAGCAGTTCTTC | CASGGNSYNEQFF
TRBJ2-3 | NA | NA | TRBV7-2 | TGTGCCAGCAGCCCGCAACGGCGGAGTTACACAGATACGCAGTATTTT | CASSPQRRSYTDTQYF
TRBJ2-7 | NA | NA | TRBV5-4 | TGTGCCAGCAGCTTGGCCGGGGACTCCTACGAGCAGTACTTC | CASSLAGDSYEQYF
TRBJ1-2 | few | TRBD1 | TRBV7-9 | TGTGCCAGATTTGGCCGTGCTGTACACAGGGGGCGCAAAGTAGATGGCTACACCTTC | CARFGRAVHRGRKVDGYTF
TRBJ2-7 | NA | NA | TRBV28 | TGTGCCAGCAGTTTATCCCGGCGTACGGGTCCTAGAACCTACGAGCAGTACTTC | CASSLSRRTGPRTYEQYF
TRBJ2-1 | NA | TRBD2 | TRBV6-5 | TGTGCCAGCAGTACTAGCGGGGGGGGCCGATATGAGCAGTTCTTC | CASSTSGGGRYEQFF
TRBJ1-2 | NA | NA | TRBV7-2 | TGTGCCAGCAGCTTAGGGGGGGGGACGGCGAACTATGGCTACACCTTC | CASSLGGGTANYGYTF
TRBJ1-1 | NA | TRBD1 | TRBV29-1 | TGCAGCGCACCGACAGGGCAGGGCACTGAAGCTTTCTTT | CSAPTGQGTEAFF
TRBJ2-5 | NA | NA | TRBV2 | TGTGCCAGCTGTCGGGACTCCCGGGGGACCCAGTACTTC | CASCRDSRGTQYF
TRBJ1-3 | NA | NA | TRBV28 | TGTGCCAGCAGTTTCCCAGGTTCTGGAAACACCATATATTTT | CASSFPGSGNTIYF
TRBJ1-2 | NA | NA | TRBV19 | TGTGCCAGTAAGGGGCGGGGGGCCTATGGCTACACCTTC | CASKGRGAYGYTF
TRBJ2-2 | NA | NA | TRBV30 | TGTGCCTGGAGTGTAGGGGCAACGAACACCGGGGAGCTGTTTTTT | CAWSVGATNTGELFF
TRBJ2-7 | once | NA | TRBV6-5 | TGTGCCAGTAGCCTTAATGGACTCTCCTACGAGCAGTACTTC | CASSLNGLSYEQYF
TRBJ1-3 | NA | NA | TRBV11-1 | TGTGCCAGCAGCTTAAGGCCCTCAGGGGCTGGAAACACCATATATTTT | CASSLRPSGAGNTIYF
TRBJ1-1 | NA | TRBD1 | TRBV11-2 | TGTGCCAGCACAGTAGGGACAGGACATTGGAACACTGAAGCTTTCTTT | CASTVGTGHWNTEAFF
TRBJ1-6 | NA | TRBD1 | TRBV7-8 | TGTGCCAGCAGCCCCTCCCAGGGGGCCTATAATTCACCCCTCCACTTT | CASSPSQGAYNSPLHF
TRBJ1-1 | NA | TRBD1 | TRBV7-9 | TGTGCCAGCAGCTTAAGGGGACAGCCTAACACTGAAGCTTTCTTT | CASSLRGQPNTEAFF
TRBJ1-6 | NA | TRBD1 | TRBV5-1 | TGCGCCAGCAGCTTAGAGGACAGGGTCAGCTCCTATAATTCACCCCTCCACTTT | CASSLEDRVSSYNSPLHF
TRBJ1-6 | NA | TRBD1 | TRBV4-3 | TGCGCCAGCAGCCGGACCACTACAGGGGGTTATAATTCACCCCTCCACTTT | CASSRTTTGGYNSPLHF
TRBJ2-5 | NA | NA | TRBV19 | TGTGCCAGTAGTCCGACGGAACCGGGGGAGACCCAGTACTTC | CASSPTEPGETQYF
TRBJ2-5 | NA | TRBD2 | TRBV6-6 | TGTGCCAGCAGGGATCTAGCGGTACAAGAGACCCAGTACTTC | CASRDLAVQETQYF
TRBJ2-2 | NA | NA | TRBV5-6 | TGTGCCAGCAGCTTCGGCACCGGGGAGCTGTTTTTT | CASSFGTGELFF
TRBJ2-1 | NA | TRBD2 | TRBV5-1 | TGCGCCAGCAGCTTGGAGATTGTACTAGCGGGGGGGCCTGGGAATGAGCAGTTCTTC | CASSLEIVLAGGPGNEQFF
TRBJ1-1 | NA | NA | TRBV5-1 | TGCGCCAGCAGAGGTGGCGGAACGAACACTGAAGCTTTCTTT | CASRGGGTNTEAFF
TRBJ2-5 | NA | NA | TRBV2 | TGTGCCAGCAGTGCCCAGGGTTTCGAGACCCAGTACTTC | CASSAQGFETQYF
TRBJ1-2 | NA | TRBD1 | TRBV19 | TGTGCCAGTTGCCTTGGACAGGGCTATGGCTACACCTTC | CASCLGQGYGYTF
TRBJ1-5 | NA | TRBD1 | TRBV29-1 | TGCAGCGTTTGGACAGGGCGGGATCAGCCCCAGCATTTT | CSVWTGRDQPQHF
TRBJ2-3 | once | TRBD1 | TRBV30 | TGTGCCTGGAGTGAAGGGGGCAGGGTGAAAGATACGCAGTATTTT | CAWSEGGRVKDTQYF
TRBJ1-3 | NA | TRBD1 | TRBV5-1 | TGCGCCAGCAGCTTCCAAGGACAGGGTCGTTTCTCTGGAAACACCATATATTTT | CASSFQGQGRFSGNTIYF
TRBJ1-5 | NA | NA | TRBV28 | TGTGCCAGCAGAGGCGGTAATCAGCCCCAGCATTTT | CASRGGNQPQHF
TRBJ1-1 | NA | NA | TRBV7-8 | TGTGCCAGCAGCTTAGAGGGGTTCCTGAACACTGAAGCTTTCTTT | CASSLEGFLNTEAFF
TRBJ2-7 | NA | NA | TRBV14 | TGTGCCAGCAGCCGAGGACTGACGAGCTCCTACGAGCAGTACTTC | CASSRGLTSSYEQYF
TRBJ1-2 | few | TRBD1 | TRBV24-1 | TGTGCCACCAGTGAAGGGGGCGACGGCTACACCTTC | CATSEGGDGYTF
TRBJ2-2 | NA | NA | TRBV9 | TGTGCCAGCAGCTTCAGTCCCGGGGAGCTGTTTTTT | CASSFSPGELFF
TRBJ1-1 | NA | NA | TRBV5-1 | TGCGCCAGCAGCTGGCAGGGGCAGATGAACACTGAAGCTTTCTTT | CASSWQGQMNTEAFF
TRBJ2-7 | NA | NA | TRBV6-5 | TGTGCCAGCAGTCCGCGGGGACTCTCCGAGCAGTACTTC | CASSPRGLSEQYF
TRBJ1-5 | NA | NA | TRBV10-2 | TGCGCCAGCAGTTCCCGGGGGAGGTATCAGCCCCAGCATTTT | CASSSRGRYQPQHF
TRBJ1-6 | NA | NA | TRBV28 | TGTGCCAGCAGGAACGACCCGGGGGGCCAGGGTCTCCCCTATAATTCACCCCTCCACTTT | CASRNDPGGQGLPYNSPLHF
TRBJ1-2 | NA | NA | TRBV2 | TGTGCCAGCAGTGGGCCAGGGTATGGCTACACCTTC | CASSGPGYGYTF
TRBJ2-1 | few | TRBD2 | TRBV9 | TGTGCCAGCAGCGTAACCACCGAAGCGGGGAGATACAATGAGCAGTTCTTC | CASSVTTEAGRYNEQFF
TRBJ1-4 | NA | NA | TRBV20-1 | TGCAGTGCTAGTGTGTCCAGTTGGAATGAAAAACTGTTTTTT | CSASVSSWNEKLFF
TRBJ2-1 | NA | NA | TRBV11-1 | TGTGCCAGCAGCTTGACGGGGTATGAGCAGTTCTTC | CASSLTGYEQFF